A selection of T cell receptor beta chains follows, all from one sample in a study of shared clonotypes between healthy human individuals. Libraries were prepared by immunoSEQ multiplex PCR; TCRdb keeps only in-frame clonotypes and omits some of them. The sample contains roughly 1,800,000 clones, over 85% of which appear only once. Material for sequencing was naive CD8+ T cells sorted from blood. The receptors come from a man between 18 and 29 years old in good health. The CDR3 runs from the conserved cysteine through the conserved F or W. A D gene is named only where the DNA matches it firmly. Size tells how often a clone was seen (once, few, many) or the class of an expanded clone, and some rows leave it out.

D gene: TRBD1
V gene: TRBV4-2
J gene: TRBJ1-2
clone size: NA
CDR3 protein: CASSQGDSYGYTF
CDR3 DNA: TGTGCCAGCAGCCAAGGGGACAGCTATGGCTACACCTTC

D gene: NA
V gene: TRBV27
J gene: TRBJ2-7
clone size: NA
CDR3 protein: CASNTMGPYPATYEQYF
CDR3 DNA: TGTGCCAGCAATACAATGGGCCCGTATCCCGCGACCTACGAGCAGTACTTC

D gene: TRBD1
V gene: TRBV6-6
J gene: TRBJ1-5
clone size: once
CDR3 protein: CASSYFLDRVAQPQHF
CDR3 DNA: TGTGCCAGCAGTTACTTTTTGGACAGGGTAGCTCAGCCCCAGCATTTT

D gene: NA
V gene: TRBV11-2
J gene: TRBJ1-1
clone size: NA
CDR3 protein: CASSLGYRLNTEAFF
CDR3 DNA: TGTGCCAGCAGCTTAGGGTACAGACTGAACACTGAAGCTTTCTTT

D gene: NA
V gene: TRBV9
J gene: TRBJ2-2
clone size: NA
CDR3 protein: CASSVYPDRGGTGELFF
CDR3 DNA: TGTGCCAGCAGCGTATACCCTGACAGGGGAGGGACCGGGGAGCTGTTTTTT

D gene: TRBD1
V gene: TRBV6-6
J gene: TRBJ2-7
clone size: NA
CDR3 protein: CASSLRTGIRYEQYF
CDR3 DNA: TGTGCCAGCAGCCTACGGACAGGAATTAGATACGAGCAGTACTTC

D gene: TRBD1
V gene: TRBV5-1
J gene: TRBJ1-5
clone size: NA
CDR3 protein: CASSLRGGPNQPQHF
CDR3 DNA: TGCGCCAGCAGCTTGAGAGGGGGCCCCAATCAGCCCCAGCATTTT

D gene: NA
V gene: TRBV7-3
J gene: TRBJ2-3
clone size: once
CDR3 protein: CASSPKVADTQYF
CDR3 DNA: TGTGCCAGCAGCCCAAAGGTGGCTGATACGCAGTATTTT

D gene: TRBD1
V gene: TRBV27
J gene: TRBJ2-7
clone size: NA
CDR3 protein: CASSSSGTEGRNEQYF
CDR3 DNA: TGTGCCAGCAGTTCCTCCGGGACAGAGGGCCGCAACGAGCAGTACTTC

D gene: TRBD2
V gene: TRBV4-2
J gene: TRBJ2-2
clone size: NA
CDR3 protein: CASSQAGEGTGELFF
CDR3 DNA: TGTGCCAGCAGCCAAGCGGGGGAGGGGACCGGGGAGCTGTTTTTT

D gene: TRBD2
V gene: TRBV2
J gene: TRBJ2-5
clone size: NA
CDR3 protein: CASSSGLADLQETQYF
CDR3 DNA: TGTGCCAGCAGTTCAGGACTAGCGGATTTACAAGAGACCCAGTACTTC

D gene: NA
V gene: TRBV13
J gene: TRBJ1-3
clone size: NA
CDR3 protein: CASSLSQNSGNTIYF
CDR3 DNA: TGTGCCAGCAGCTTAAGCCAAAACTCTGGAAACACCATATATTTT

D gene: TRBD2
V gene: TRBV28
J gene: TRBJ2-7
clone size: NA
CDR3 protein: CASRQTSGTFYEQYF
CDR3 DNA: TGTGCCAGCAGACAGACTAGCGGGACTTTCTACGAGCAGTACTTC

D gene: NA
V gene: TRBV27
J gene: TRBJ2-7
clone size: few
CDR3 protein: CATSQRGGAYEQYF
CDR3 DNA: TGTGCCACCTCCCAACGAGGGGGGGCCTACGAGCAGTACTTC

D gene: NA
V gene: TRBV12-2
J gene: TRBJ2-7
clone size: NA
CDR3 protein: CASRLGGARKSFYEQYF
CDR3 DNA: TGTGCAAGTCGCTTAGGGGGGGCGCGAAAATCCTTCTACGAGCAGTACTTC

D gene: NA
V gene: TRBV5-1
J gene: TRBJ2-1
clone size: NA
CDR3 protein: CASSFQEGRGSSYNEQFF
CDR3 DNA: TGCGCCAGCAGCTTTCAGGAGGGCCGGGGTTCTTCCTACAATGAGCAGTTCTTC

D gene: NA
V gene: TRBV21-1
J gene: TRBJ1-2
clone size: few
CDR3 protein: CASSKLEGGPNYGYTF
CDR3 DNA: TGTGCCAGCAGCAAATTAGAAGGTGGCCCTAACTATGGCTACACCTTC

D gene: NA
V gene: TRBV13
J gene: TRBJ2-5
clone size: NA
CDR3 protein: CASSFGQQETQYF
CDR3 DNA: TGTGCCAGCAGCTTCGGACAGCAAGAGACCCAGTACTTC

D gene: NA
V gene: TRBV27
J gene: TRBJ2-7
clone size: NA
CDR3 protein: CASSLPSGEQYF
CDR3 DNA: TGTGCCAGCAGTTTGCCCAGCGGCGAGCAGTACTTC

D gene: NA
V gene: TRBV29-1
J gene: TRBJ2-5
clone size: NA
CDR3 protein: CSVPPGPQETQYF
CDR3 DNA: TGCAGCGTCCCGCCCGGGCCCCAAGAGACCCAGTACTTC

D gene: TRBD1
V gene: TRBV4-2
J gene: TRBJ2-7
clone size: NA
CDR3 protein: CASSQDLSRQGLSYEQYF
CDR3 DNA: TGTGCCAGCAGCCAAGATTTATCCCGACAGGGCCTCTCCTACGAGCAGTACTTC

D gene: NA
V gene: TRBV7-8
J gene: TRBJ2-3
clone size: NA
CDR3 protein: CASSLVGSGVRDTQYF
CDR3 DNA: TGTGCCAGCAGCTTAGTAGGCTCAGGGGTCCGGGATACGCAGTATTTT

D gene: NA
V gene: TRBV27
J gene: TRBJ2-3
clone size: NA
CDR3 protein: CASSPSGGSLSTDTQYF
CDR3 DNA: TGTGCCAGCAGCCCCTCCGGGGGTTCCCTAAGCACAGATACGCAGTATTTT

D gene: NA
V gene: TRBV4-1
J gene: TRBJ1-1
clone size: NA
CDR3 protein: CASSSTGSPPEAFF
CDR3 DNA: TGCGCCAGCAGCAGTACAGGGAGCCCTCCCGAAGCTTTCTTT

D gene: TRBD2
V gene: TRBV4-3
J gene: TRBJ2-1
clone size: NA
CDR3 protein: CASSHSGRALRDNEQFF
CDR3 DNA: TGCGCCAGCAGCCATAGCGGGAGGGCATTACGGGACAATGAGCAGTTCTTC

D gene: TRBD2
V gene: TRBV13
J gene: TRBJ2-1
clone size: NA
CDR3 protein: CASSQRDRANEQFF
CDR3 DNA: TGTGCCAGCAGCCAGCGGGACCGGGCAAATGAGCAGTTCTTC

D gene: NA
V gene: TRBV7-6
J gene: TRBJ2-3
clone size: NA
CDR3 protein: CASSLSRTDTQYF
CDR3 DNA: TGTGCCAGCAGCCTCTCACGGACAGATACGCAGTATTTT

D gene: NA
V gene: TRBV9
J gene: TRBJ2-3
clone size: once
CDR3 protein: CASSVQNGDTDTQYF
CDR3 DNA: TGTGCCAGCAGCGTACAAAACGGGGATACAGATACGCAGTATTTT

D gene: TRBD1
V gene: TRBV10-3
J gene: TRBJ1-1
clone size: NA
CDR3 protein: CAIRGDREEDTEAFF
CDR3 DNA: TGTGCCATCAGGGGGGACAGGGAAGAGGACACTGAAGCTTTCTTT

D gene: NA
V gene: TRBV19
J gene: TRBJ1-1
clone size: NA
CDR3 protein: CASRQGDTEAFF
CDR3 DNA: TGTGCCAGTAGGCAGGGAGACACTGAAGCTTTCTTT

D gene: NA
V gene: TRBV10-3
J gene: TRBJ2-5
clone size: NA
CDR3 protein: CAISREDKWETQYF
CDR3 DNA: TGTGCCATCAGTCGCGAGGACAAGTGGGAGACCCAGTACTTC

D gene: NA
V gene: TRBV7-9
J gene: TRBJ1-1
clone size: NA
CDR3 protein: CASSQNRPGTLNTEAFF
CDR3 DNA: TGTGCCAGCAGCCAAAACCGCCCCGGGACATTGAACACTGAAGCTTTCTTT

D gene: TRBD1
V gene: TRBV13
J gene: TRBJ2-2
clone size: NA
CDR3 protein: CASSSQSGQGPTGELFF
CDR3 DNA: TGTGCCAGCAGCTCCCAATCGGGACAGGGACCCACCGGGGAGCTGTTTTTT

D gene: NA
V gene: TRBV7-2
J gene: TRBJ1-1
clone size: NA
CDR3 protein: CASSPIMNTEAFF
CDR3 DNA: TGTGCCAGCAGCCCTATCATGAACACTGAAGCTTTCTTT

D gene: TRBD1
V gene: TRBV15
J gene: TRBJ2-7
clone size: NA
CDR3 protein: CATSAGTGAYEQYF
CDR3 DNA: TGTGCCACCAGCGCCGGGACAGGTGCCTACGAGCAGTACTTC

D gene: TRBD2
V gene: TRBV13
J gene: TRBJ2-7
clone size: NA
CDR3 protein: CASSLESGRALEQYF
CDR3 DNA: TGTGCCAGCAGCTTAGAGAGCGGGAGGGCCCTCGAGCAGTACTTC